The rows below give T cell receptor beta chains drawn from one sample of a study of T-cell reconstitution after alpha-beta-depleted transplantation in children. Using its own MiXCR run on the PCR reads, TCRdb lists one record per CDR3 protein. Counted here are approximately 650,000 distinct CDR3 sequences, 10% to 15% occurring once; the ten biggest clones make up 0.79%. The sample consisted of PBMCs, taken before TCRalphabeta/CD19-depleted stem cell transplant. The receptors stem from a girl aged 2 to 9 with congenital amegakaryocytic thrombocytopenia, due to receive a stem cell transplant. The CDR3 runs from the conserved cysteine through the conserved F or W. The D gene is left open where the match is weak. The size of a clone is reported for some rows only, either as once, few or many, or as a class for expanded clones.

V gene	D gene	clone size	J gene	CDR3 length	CDR3 protein	CDR3 DNA
TRBV9	TRBD1	few	TRBJ1-2	13	CASSTRDRGGYTF	TGTGCCAGCAGCACCCGGGACAGGGGAGGCTACACCTTC
TRBV5-1	.	many	TRBJ1-2	14	CASSMDSSVYGYTF	TGCGCCAGCAGCATGGACAGTTCCGTCTATGGCTACACCTTC
TRBV7-8	.	.	TRBJ2-3	15	CATTVAGWYADTQYF	TGTGCCACGACAGTAGCAGGGTGGTACGCAGATACGCAGTATTTT
TRBV5-6	.	few	TRBJ2-7	13	CASTTGATYEQYF	TGTGCCAGCACCACTGGAGCTACCTACGAGCAGTACTTC
TRBV20-1	.	many	TRBJ1-2	12	CSANREYYGYTF	TGCAGTGCAAACAGGGAGTACTATGGCTACACCTTC
TRBV20-1	.	many	TRBJ2-7	12	CSASSAPYEQYF	TGCAGTGCTAGTTCGGCACCCTACGAGCAGTACTTC
TRBV4-1	TRBD2	.	TRBJ2-1	18	CASSPGLAGVYPFNEQFF	TGCGCCAGCAGCCCCGGTCTAGCGGGAGTCTACCCCTTCAATGAGCAGTTCTTC
TRBV3-1	.	.	TRBJ1-4	13	CASSQPQAPGLFF	TGTGCCAGCAGCCAACCTCAGGCTCCAGGACTGTTTTTT
TRBV9	.	few	TRBJ2-2	12	CASSVGLGELFF	TGTGCCAGCAGCGTTGGACTCGGGGAGCTGTTTTTT
TRBV29-1	.	few	TRBJ2-7	12	CSVEDLLDEQYF	TGCAGCGTTGAAGATCTTCTGGACGAGCAGTACTTC
TRBV19	TRBD1	few	TRBJ2-7	14	CASSRGQPFTRQYF	TGTGCCAGTAGTAGGGGACAGCCGTTTACGAGGCAGTACTTC
TRBV6-4	TRBD1	.	TRBJ1-2	18	CACSSRGTGNVIAYGYTF	TGTGCCTGCAGTTCCCGAGGGACAGGGAATGTTATCGCCTATGGCTACACCTTC
TRBV15	.	many	TRBJ2-7	15	CATGESDSSRYEQYF	TGTGCCACCGGGGAATCGGACTCGAGTAGGTACGAGCAGTACTTC
TRBV12-3/TRBV12-4	TRBD2	many	TRBJ2-7	14	CASTPAGGPYEQYF	TGTGCCAGCACCCCAGCGGGAGGGCCCTACGAGCAGTACTTC
TRBV30	.	few	TRBJ1-2	14	CAWSVWGGFDGYTF	TGTGCCTGGAGTGTATGGGGGGGCTTCGATGGCTACACCTTC
TRBV11-2	TRBD1	.	TRBJ2-7	16	CASSLGPWDRGSEQYF	TGTGCCAGCAGCTTAGGTCCTTGGGACAGGGGTTCCGAGCAGTACTTC